This TCR beta chain was recovered during a study of high-grade serous ovarian cancer treatment subgroups. General study findings and limits: Higher neoantigen levels went with greater TCR clonal relatedness. These tumor repertoires lack spatial information from bulk sequencing.

Germline CDR1 SGHTA, CDR2 FQGNSA. The CDR3 contains 15 residues. V was shortened by 2 bases and J by 1 base, with 8 bases between the two germline ends. On this clone itself: Antigen specificity is unknown.

Assay: immunoSEQ multiplex PCR; the TCRdb copy retains only in-frame clones and omits some. In the table there are fewer than 7,000 clones, 55% to 75% of which are singletons. Tumor tissue was taken before any definitive surgery or chemotherapy was given. This TCR came from a human donor with high-grade serous ovarian cancer. The rearrangement joins TRBV7-2 to TRBJ2-2; possible D gene TRBD1, 6 bases. Material for sequencing was tumor tissue. The CDR3 is CASSLRGGNTGELFF. Here the CDR3 DNA reads TGTGCCAGCAGCTTAAGAGGGGGGAACACCGGGGAGCTGTTTTTT.